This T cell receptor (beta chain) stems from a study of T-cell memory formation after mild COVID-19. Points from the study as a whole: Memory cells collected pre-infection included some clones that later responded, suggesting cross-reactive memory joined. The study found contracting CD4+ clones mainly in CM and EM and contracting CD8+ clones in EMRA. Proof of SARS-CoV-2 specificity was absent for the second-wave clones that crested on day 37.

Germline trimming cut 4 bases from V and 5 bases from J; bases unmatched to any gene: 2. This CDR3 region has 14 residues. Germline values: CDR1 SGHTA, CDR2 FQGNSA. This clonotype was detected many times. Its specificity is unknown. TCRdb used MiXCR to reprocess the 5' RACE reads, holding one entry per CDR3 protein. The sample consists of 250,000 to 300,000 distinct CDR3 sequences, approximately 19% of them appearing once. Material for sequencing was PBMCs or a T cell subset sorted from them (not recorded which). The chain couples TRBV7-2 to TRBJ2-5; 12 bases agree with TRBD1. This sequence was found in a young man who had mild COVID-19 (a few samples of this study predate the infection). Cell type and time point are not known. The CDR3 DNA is TGTGCCAGCAGCTGGGACAGGGGGCTGGAGACCCAGTACTTC. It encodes CASSWDRGLETQYF.